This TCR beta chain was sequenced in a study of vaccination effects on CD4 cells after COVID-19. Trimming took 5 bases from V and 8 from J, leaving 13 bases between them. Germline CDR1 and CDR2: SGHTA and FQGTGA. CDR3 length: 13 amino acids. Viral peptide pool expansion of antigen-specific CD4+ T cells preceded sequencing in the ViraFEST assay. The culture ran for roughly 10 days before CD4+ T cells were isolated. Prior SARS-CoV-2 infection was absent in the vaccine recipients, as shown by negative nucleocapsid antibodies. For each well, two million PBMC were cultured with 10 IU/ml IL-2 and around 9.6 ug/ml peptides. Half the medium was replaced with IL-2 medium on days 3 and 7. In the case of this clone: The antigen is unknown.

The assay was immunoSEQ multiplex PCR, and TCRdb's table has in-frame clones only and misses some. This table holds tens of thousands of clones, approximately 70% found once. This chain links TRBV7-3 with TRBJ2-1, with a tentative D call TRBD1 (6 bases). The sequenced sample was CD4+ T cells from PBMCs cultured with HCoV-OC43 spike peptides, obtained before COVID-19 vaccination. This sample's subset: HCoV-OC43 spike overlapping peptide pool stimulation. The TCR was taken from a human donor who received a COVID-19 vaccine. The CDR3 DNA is TGTGCCAGCAGCCGGACACAGGGCTATGAGCAGTTCTTC. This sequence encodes CASSRTQGYEQFF.